Reported below is one TCR beta chain. Method: immunoSEQ multiplex PCR; TCRdb's copy keeps in-frame clones and lacks some. Of some 7,000 clones in the sample, nearly 90% were seen once. This entry comes from a study of tumor T cells in aggressive B-cell lymphoma. CDR1 is SGHDN and CDR2 is FVKESK in the germline V gene. J was trimmed by 5 bases and V by 5 bases; bases with no gene match: 12. This CDR3 contains 16 residues. This sequence was found in an adult with diffuse large B cell lymphoma. Some clones in this sample may be carry-over from other donors' samples. The source material was tumor tissue. This chain links TRBV14 with TRBJ2-1; 7 nucleotides match TRBD2. This CDR3 reads CASSSQWKRGHNEQFF. The CDR3 DNA sequence: TGTGCCAGCAGCTCCCAATGGAAGCGGGGTCACAATGAGCAGTTCTTC.